This TCR beta chain is drawn from a study of T cell changes during pregnancy in multiple sclerosis (dated by TCRdb to the late 2010s). For the wider study: Changes in the T cell repertoire over the course of pregnancy were examined in this study in women with multiple sclerosis.

Note on this clone: The clone's antigen remains unknown. No base-level quality is on record; no much larger clone is a single base apart.

To prepare the library, the immunoSEQ multiplex PCR assay was applied. TCRdb carries this immuneACCESS record with in-frame sequences only. Its versions omit some clonotypes, under half of them owing to an unresolved V gene in the studies checked, with the rest unexplained. The table for this sample lists roughly 80,000 clones; approximately 90% of them were counted only once. The top ten clones comprise 1.5% to 2% of the sample. As encoded in the germline V gene, CDR1 is LGHNA while CDR2 is YSLEER. V is trimmed back by 0 bases and J by 6 bases, and the junction contains 4 bases that no gene match accounts for. Spanning cysteine to phenylalanine, the CDR3 consists of 16 amino acids. Only CDR3 DNA remains: 48 bases, in frame from the first base.

The clonotype comes from a female donor with multiple sclerosis, enrolled in a pregnancy study. Source: peripheral blood, taken before pregnancy. The chain was built from TRBV4-3 and TRBJ2-1; TRBD1 lines up with 11 middle nucleotides. The CDR3 here reads CASSQDWGTGGNEQFF. The nucleotides read TGCGCCAGCAGCCAAGATTGGGGGACAGGGGGCAATGAGCAGTTCTTC.